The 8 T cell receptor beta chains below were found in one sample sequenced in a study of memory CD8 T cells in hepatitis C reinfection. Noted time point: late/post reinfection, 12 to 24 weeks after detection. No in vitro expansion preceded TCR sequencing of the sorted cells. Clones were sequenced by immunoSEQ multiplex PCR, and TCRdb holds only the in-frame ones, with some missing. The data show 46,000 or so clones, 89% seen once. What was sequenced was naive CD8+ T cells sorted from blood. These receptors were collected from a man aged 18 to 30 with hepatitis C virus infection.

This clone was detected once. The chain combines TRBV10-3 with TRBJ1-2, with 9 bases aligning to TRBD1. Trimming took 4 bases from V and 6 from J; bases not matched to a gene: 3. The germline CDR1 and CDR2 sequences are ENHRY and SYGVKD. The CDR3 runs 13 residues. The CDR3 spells CAISAGTGNGYTF. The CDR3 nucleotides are TGTGCCATCAGTGCCGGGACAGGGAATGGCTACACCTTC.

The CDR3 here is CASSDGTTLYEQYV. DNA for the CDR3: TGCGCCAGCAGTGACGGGACTACCTTATACGAGCAGTACGTC. The rearrangement links TRBV10-2 to TRBJ2-7, with 7 bases lining up with TRBD2. The CDR3 is made up of 14 amino acids. Germline V gives CDR1 WSHSY, CDR2 SAAADI. V lost 3 bases, J lost 4 bases, and 6 bases stayed unmatched.

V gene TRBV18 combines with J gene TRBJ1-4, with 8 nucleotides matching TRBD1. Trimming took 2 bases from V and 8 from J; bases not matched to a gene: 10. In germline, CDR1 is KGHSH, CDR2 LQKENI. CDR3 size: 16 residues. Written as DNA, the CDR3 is TGTGCCAGCTCACCAATGGCCCGGACAGGGCTGGAAAAACTGTTTTTT. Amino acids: CASSPMARTGLEKLFF.

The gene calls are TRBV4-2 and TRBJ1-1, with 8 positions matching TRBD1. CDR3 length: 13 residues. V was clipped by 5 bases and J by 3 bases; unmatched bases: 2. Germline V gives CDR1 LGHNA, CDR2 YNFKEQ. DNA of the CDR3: TGTGCCAGCAGCGGACAGGGCTACACTGAAGCTTTCTTT. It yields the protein CASSGQGYTEAFF.

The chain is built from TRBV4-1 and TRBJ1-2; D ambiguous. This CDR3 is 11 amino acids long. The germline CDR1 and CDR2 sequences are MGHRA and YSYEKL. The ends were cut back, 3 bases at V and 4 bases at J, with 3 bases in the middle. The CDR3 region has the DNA TGCGCCAGCAGCCAGGCCTATGGCTACACCTTC. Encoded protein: CASSQAYGYTF.

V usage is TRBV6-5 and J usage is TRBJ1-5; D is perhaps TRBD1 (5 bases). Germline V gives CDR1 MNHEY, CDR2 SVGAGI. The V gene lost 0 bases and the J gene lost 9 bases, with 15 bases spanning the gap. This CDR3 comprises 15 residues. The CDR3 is CASSYSERGTRPQHF. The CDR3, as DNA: TGTGCCAGCAGTTACTCCGAGAGAGGGACTCGGCCCCAGCATTTT.

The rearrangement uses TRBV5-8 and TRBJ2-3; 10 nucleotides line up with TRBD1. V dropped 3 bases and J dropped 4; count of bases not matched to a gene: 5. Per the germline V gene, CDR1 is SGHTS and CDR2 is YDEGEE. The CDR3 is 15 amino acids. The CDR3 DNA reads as TGTGCCAGCAGCTCTGGACAGGGGGTATCAGATACGCAGTATTTT. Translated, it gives CASSSGQGVSDTQYF. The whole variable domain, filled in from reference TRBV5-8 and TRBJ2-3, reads EAGVTQSPTHLIKTRGQQATLRCSPISGHTSVYWYQQALGLGLQFLLWYDEGEERNRGNFPPRFSGRQFPNYSSELNVNALELEDSALYLCASSSGQGVSDTQYFGPGTRLTVL.

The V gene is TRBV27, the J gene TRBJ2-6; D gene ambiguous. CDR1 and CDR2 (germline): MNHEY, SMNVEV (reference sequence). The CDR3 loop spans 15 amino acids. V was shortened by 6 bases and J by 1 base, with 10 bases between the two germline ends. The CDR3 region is CASRAGASGANVLTF. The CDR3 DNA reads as TGTGCCAGCAGGGCCGGAGCGTCTGGGGCCAACGTCCTGACTTTC. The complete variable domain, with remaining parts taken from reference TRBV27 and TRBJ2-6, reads EAQVTQNPRYLITVTGKKLTVTCSQNMNHEYMSWYRQDPGLGLRQIYYSMNVEVTDKGDVPEGYKVSRKEKRNFPLILESPSPNQTSLYFCASRAGASGANVLTFGAGSRLTVL.